The 17 T cell receptor beta chains below all came from one sample that was sequenced in a study of blood T cell repertoires in COVID-19. Produced via immunoSEQ multiplex PCR; TCRdb's table is partial and in-frame only. The sample has under 300,000 clones, approximately 91% seen once. Sample: PBMCs or T cells enriched from blood (not recorded which). Receptors were obtained from a woman aged 25 to 39 who had recovered from COVID-19.

The V gene is TRBV18, the J gene TRBJ1-1, with 8 nucleotides matching TRBD1. Germline V gene data show CDR1 as KGHSH and CDR2 as LQKENI. V was clipped by 2 bases and J by 0 bases; unmatched bases: 2. The CDR3 has 15 amino acids. The CDR3 bases are TGTGCCAGCTCACCATGGACAGGGATGAACACTGAAGCTTTCTTT. It is translated as CASSPWTGMNTEAFF.

V is TRBV7-2 and J is TRBJ2-5; 8 nucleotides agree with TRBD2. The junction had 6 bases not matched to a gene; V was cut back by 4 bases and J by 2 bases. Germline values: CDR1 SGHTA, CDR2 FQGNSA. This CDR3 has 15 residues. CDR3 in DNA: TGTGCCAGCAGCTCCCAGCGGGGGCGACAAGAGACCCAGTACTTC. This sequence encodes CASSSQRGRQETQYF.

This sequence joins TRBV23-1 and TRBJ1-2; D perhaps matches TRBD1 (6 bases). TRBV23-1 is recorded as an ORF, its role being uncertain. Trimming removed 3 bases at V and 0 bases at J, with 17 bases between. CDR3 length equals 17 residues. CDR3 residues: CASSQVLGALANYGYTF. The DNA for the CDR3 is TGCGCCAGCAGTCAGGTATTGGGGGCGCTCGCTAACTATGGCTACACCTTC.

The gene calls are TRBV6-4 and TRBJ2-7, with D possibly TRBD1 on 6 matching bases. Trimming left V 2 bases short and J 2 bases short, with 25 bases between. The CDR3 spans 19 residues. Germline lookup yields CDR1 MRHNA and CDR2 SNTAGT. The DNA of the CDR3 is TGTGCCAGCAGTGACCGAGAGGACAGTCCACCACCCCTTACCTACGAGCAGTACTTC. This sequence encodes CASSDREDSPPPLTYEQYF.

CDR3 residues: CATSRVGASTDTQYF. The CDR3 DNA reads as TGTGCCACCAGCAGAGTGGGCGCTAGCACAGATACGCAGTATTTT. The rearrangement uses TRBV15 and TRBJ2-3; D gene unclear. Germline V gives CDR1 LNHNV, CDR2 YYDKDF (reference sequence). V lost 1 base to trimming and J lost 0 bases, with 8 bases between them. There are 15 residues in the CDR3.

The V and J genes are TRBV19 and TRBJ1-2; no reliable D call. This CDR3 comprises 11 residues. CDR1 and CDR2 from the germline V gene are LNHDA and SQIVND (reference sequence). Trimming left V 1 base short and J 7 bases short, with 4 bases between. For the CDR3, the DNA is TGTGCCAGTAGTATAGGCGCTGGCTACACCTTC. Translation gives CASSIGAGYTF.

The chain links TRBV6-1 to TRBJ1-2; D perhaps matches TRBD1 (5 bases). Per the germline V gene, CDR1 is MNHNS and CDR2 is SASEGT. V was clipped by 2 bases and J by 3 bases, with 13 bases between them. This CDR3 has 15 amino acids. CDR3 nucleotide sequence: TGTGCCAGCAGTGAAAGGCGGGGGATGGACTATGGCTACACCTTC. Encoded protein: CASSERRGMDYGYTF.

This chain uses TRBV15 with TRBJ2-1, with 7 bases matching TRBD2. Per germline, CDR1 LNHNV and CDR2 YYDKDF (reference sequence). The ends lost 5 bases at V and 6 bases at J; junction bases unmatched: 13. This CDR3 is 16 amino acids long. The CDR3 spells CATSPSSGILANEQFF. In DNA, the CDR3 is TGTGCCACCAGCCCCAGCAGCGGGATTCTCGCCAATGAGCAGTTCTTC. The whole variable domain, filled in from reference TRBV15 and TRBJ2-1, reads DAMVIQNPRYQVTQFGKPVTLSCSQTLNHNVMYWYQQKSSQAPKLLFHYYDKDFNNEADTPDNFQSRRPNTSFCFLDIRSPGLGDTAMYLCATSPSSGILANEQFFGPGTRLTVL.

A word on this clone: Additional DNA sequences in this sample encode the identical CDR3. This chain joins TRBV5-1 and TRBJ1-2, with 8 nucleotides matching TRBD1. Germline V gene data show CDR1 as SGHRS and CDR2 as YFSETQ. Trimming took 5 bases from V and 4 from J; bases not matched to a gene: 4. The CDR3 spans 13 residues. The CDR3 here is CASSPGTGYGYTF. The CDR3 DNA is TGCGCCAGCAGTCCCGGGACAGGCTATGGCTACACCTTC.

This chain's CDR3 is CASGEGGAASSYEQYF. The CDR3 DNA follows: TGTGCCAGCGGGGAGGGGGGAGCGGCCAGCTCCTACGAGCAGTACTTC. V usage is TRBV28 and J usage is TRBJ2-7, with TRBD2 as a possible D gene (7 bases). The CDR3 covers 16 residues. Germline lookup yields CDR1 MDHEN and CDR2 SYDVKM. V was shortened by 8 bases and J by 0 bases, with 20 bases between the two germline ends.

The chain carries TRBV28 and TRBJ1-1; D gene ambiguous. The V and J ends lost 1 base and 14 bases respectively, with 17 bases between them. The CDR3 has 13 residues. From germline, CDR1 is MDHEN and CDR2 SYDVKM. CDR3 nucleotide sequence: TGTGCCAGCAGTTTATTGCCGGGGAGTGGGGTGTTCTTT. Translating it yields CASSLLPGSGVFF.

The chain is built from TRBV19 and TRBJ2-7; 11 bases are shared with TRBD1. This CDR3 region has 15 residues. CDR1 and CDR2 (germline): LNHDA, SQIVND (reference sequence). The ends lost 3 bases at V and 3 bases at J; junction bases unmatched: 4. The CDR3 DNA is TGTGCCAGTAGTATTGGGGGGACAGGGGGCTACGAGCAGTACTTC. This codes for CASSIGGTGGYEQYF. The full variable domain, with the rest looked up from reference TRBV19 and TRBJ2-7, is DGGITQSPKYLFRKEGQNVTLSCEQNLNHDAMYWYRQDPGQGLRLIYYSQIVNDFQKGDIAEGYSVSREKKESFPLTVTSAQKNPTAFYLCASSIGGTGGYEQYFGPGTRLTVT.

This sequence joins TRBV5-1 and TRBJ1-2, with D perhaps matching TRBD1 (6 bases). Trimming removed 4 bases from V and 4 bases from J, with 20 bases in between. Germline loops: CDR1 SGHRS, CDR2 YFSETQ. The length of the CDR3 is 16 residues. The CDR3 region has the DNA TGCGCCAGCAGCCCCGGAGGCGGGGGCCTGGTCTATGGCTACACCTTC. Translation gives CASSPGGGGLVYGYTF.

The chain has TRBV7-9 and TRBJ1-2; weak D call: TRBD1 (6 bases). CDR1 and CDR2 (germline): SEHNR, FQNEAQ (reference sequence). The CDR3 consists of 15 residues. The ends were cut back, 5 bases at V and 2 bases at J, with 15 bases in the middle. CDR3 nucleotides: TGTGCCAGCAGCCTACCGGACAGCCAGAACTATGGCTACACCTTC. Amino acids: CASSLPDSQNYGYTF.

This clone was seen a few times. The chain combines TRBV27 with TRBJ2-2; TRBD1 might be the D (6 bases). CDR1 MNHEY and CDR2 SMNVEV come from the germline V gene (reference sequence). The CDR3 covers 13 residues. V lost 4 bases and J lost 6, with 9 bases in between. The CDR3 sequence: CASSYRVAGELFF. The DNA of the CDR3 is TGTGCCAGCAGTTACAGGGTTGCCGGGGAGCTGTTTTTT.

This chain joins TRBV18 and TRBJ1-6; tentative D call: TRBD1 (6 bases). The germline V gene encodes CDR1 KGHSH and CDR2 LQKENI. Between the trimmed V and J ends, which lost 3 bases and 6 bases, there was a span of 12 bases. The CDR3 spans 15 residues. CDR3 DNA: TGTGCCAGCTCACCTCGCGCCAGGGGTAATTCACCCCTCCACTTT. Its protein product is CASSPRARGNSPLHF. Filled out from reference TRBV18 and TRBJ1-6, the complete variable domain reads NAGVMQNPRHLVRRRGQEARLRCSPMKGHSHVYWYRQLPEEGLKFMVYLQKENIIDESGMPKERFSAEFPKEGPSILRIQQVVRGDSAAYFCASSPRARGNSPLHFGNGTRLTVT.

CDR3 DNA sequence: TGTGCCAGCAGTCAAAGTAACAGGTGGTGGGGACACGGATTCGAGCAGTACTTC. As protein: CASSQSNRWWGHGFEQYF. V gene TRBV27 combines with J gene TRBJ2-7; weak D call: TRBD1 (6 bases). The V gene's germline CDR1 is MNHEY and CDR2 SMNVEV (reference sequence). CDR3 length: 18 residues. V shed 5 bases and J shed 6 bases, with 29 bases lying between them.